A selection of T cell receptor beta chains follows, all from one sample in a study of blood T cell repertoires in COVID-19. Clones were sequenced by immunoSEQ multiplex PCR, and TCRdb holds only the in-frame ones, with some missing. Of 250,000 to 400,000 clones listed, 90% are singletons. The sample consisted of peripheral blood. The receptor set was obtained from a woman in her 30s with COVID-19, enrolled during active disease. CDR3s include the opening cysteine and the closing phenylalanine or tryptophan. Fields, in order: V gene, D gene, J gene, clone size, CDR3 DNA, CDR3 protein. The D gene is left open where the match is weak. Clone size, where shown, is once, few, many, or a class for clones that have expanded.

TRBV24-1,NA,TRBJ1-1,NA,TGTGCCACCATCAGAAGCGCCCTGCGGAACACTGAAGCTTTCTTT,CATIRSALRNTEAFF
TRBV4-2,TRBD2,TRBJ2-7,NA,TGTGCCAGCAGCTCCCTACTAGCGGGAGGCCCATACGAGCAGTACTTC,CASSSLLAGGPYEQYF
TRBV27,NA,TRBJ1-5,NA,TGTGCCAGCAGTTTCCGAGATCAGCCCCAGCATTTT,CASSFRDQPQHF
TRBV28,TRBD1,TRBJ2-5,NA,TGTGCCAGCAGTTTATCCAGGGGGAACCCCGGGGAGACCCAGTACTTC,CASSLSRGNPGETQYF
TRBV4-1,TRBD2,TRBJ2-7,few,TGCGCCAGCAGCCAGTTCACCGGGACTAGCGGGAGTCGCCACGAGCAGTACTTC,CASSQFTGTSGSRHEQYF
TRBV11-2,TRBD1,TRBJ1-2,NA,TGTGCCAGCAGCTATGGGACAGGGGGCGGAGATGGCTACACCTTC,CASSYGTGGGDGYTF
TRBV7-8,TRBD2,TRBJ2-5,NA,TGTGCCAGCACCAAGGGGACTAGCGGGAGGGAGTACCAAGAGACCCAGTACTTC,CASTKGTSGREYQETQYF
TRBV12-3/TRBV12-4,NA,TRBJ2-7,NA,TGTGCCAGCAGCTCCGCGGCGGGAACCGAGCAGTACTTC,CASSSAAGTEQYF
TRBV19,NA,TRBJ1-1,many,TGTGCCAGTAGTATCACGGGGAAAACTGAAGCTTTCTTT,CASSITGKTEAFF
TRBV30,TRBD1,TRBJ2-7,NA,TGTGCCTGGAGTGCAGGGGGTAAGAGCTACGAGCAGTACTTC,CAWSAGGKSYEQYF
TRBV4-1,NA,TRBJ1-1,NA,TGCGCCAGCAGCCAACGGACACAGAAGAACACTGAAGCTTTCTTT,CASSQRTQKNTEAFF
TRBV30,NA,TRBJ1-2,NA,TGTGCCTGGAGTGACAGGGAAGGCTACACCTTC,CAWSDREGYTF
TRBV7-6,NA,TRBJ1-4,NA,TGTGCCAGCAGCTCCCAACAGGGAGAGGATGAAAAACTGTTTTTT,CASSSQQGEDEKLFF
TRBV5-1,NA,TRBJ1-1,NA,TGCGCCAGCAGCCCCAGAACCGGAGCGCCTGAAGCTTTCTTT,CASSPRTGAPEAFF
TRBV6-5,NA,TRBJ2-5,NA,TGTGCCAGCAGTCAGCCGAGGGCAGATCAAGAGACCCAGTACTTC,CASSQPRADQETQYF
TRBV28,NA,TRBJ1-2,NA,TGTGCCAGCAGTACCTCCCGACAGATACCCTGGGGCTACACCTTC,CASSTSRQIPWGYTF
TRBV12-3/TRBV12-4,NA,TRBJ1-3,NA,TGTGCCAGCAGTCCACAGGCTGGAAACACCATATATTTT,CASSPQAGNTIYF
TRBV5-5,NA,TRBJ1-1,NA,TGTGCCAGCAGCTTACTGTTGGTCACTGAAGCTTTCTTT,CASSLLLVTEAFF
TRBV5-4,TRBD1,TRBJ1-2,few,TGTGCCAGCAGCCCGGGAGAAGGACAGGCCCACGGCGGCTACACCTTC,CASSPGEGQAHGGYTF
TRBV4-2,TRBD1,TRBJ1-1,NA,TGTGCCAGCAGCCAAGTTCGGGGGACAGGGCGCGCTGAAGCTTTCTTT,CASSQVRGTGRAEAFF
TRBV7-7,TRBD2,TRBJ2-5,NA,TGTGCCAGCAGCCTCTCATCTAGCGGGCAAGAGACCCAGTACTTC,CASSLSSSGQETQYF
TRBV7-2,NA,TRBJ1-1,NA,TGTGCCAGCAGCGAAACAGGGTTGAACACTGAAGCTTTCTTT,CASSETGLNTEAFF
TRBV13,TRBD1,TRBJ2-7,NA,TGTGCCAGCAGCTCTACGGGACAGAGTGCCTACGAGCAGTACTTC,CASSSTGQSAYEQYF
TRBV5-1,TRBD1,TRBJ2-2,few,TGCGCCAGCAGCTTGAGACAGGGGAAGAACACCGGGGAGCTGTTTTTT,CASSLRQGKNTGELFF
TRBV10-3,TRBD1,TRBJ1-2,NA,TGTGCCATCAAGGGACAGGACAGGCCCCATGGCTACACCTTC,CAIKGQDRPHGYTF
TRBV7-2,TRBD1,TRBJ1-5,NA,TGTGCCAGCAGCTTAGCTACAGGGGGTCAGCCCCAGCATTTT,CASSLATGGQPQHF
TRBV6-5,NA,TRBJ2-1,NA,TGTGCCAGCGGGGGACTTCCTTCCCTCGGGGAGCAGTTCTTC,CASGGLPSLGEQFF
TRBV29-1,TRBD1,TRBJ1-1,NA,TGCAGCGGGACAGGGGGTAAAGCTGAAGCTTTCTTT,CSGTGGKAEAFF
TRBV12-3/TRBV12-4,NA,TRBJ1-1,NA,TGTGCCAGCAGTTTTTCCGTGAACACTGAAGCTTTCTTT,CASSFSVNTEAFF